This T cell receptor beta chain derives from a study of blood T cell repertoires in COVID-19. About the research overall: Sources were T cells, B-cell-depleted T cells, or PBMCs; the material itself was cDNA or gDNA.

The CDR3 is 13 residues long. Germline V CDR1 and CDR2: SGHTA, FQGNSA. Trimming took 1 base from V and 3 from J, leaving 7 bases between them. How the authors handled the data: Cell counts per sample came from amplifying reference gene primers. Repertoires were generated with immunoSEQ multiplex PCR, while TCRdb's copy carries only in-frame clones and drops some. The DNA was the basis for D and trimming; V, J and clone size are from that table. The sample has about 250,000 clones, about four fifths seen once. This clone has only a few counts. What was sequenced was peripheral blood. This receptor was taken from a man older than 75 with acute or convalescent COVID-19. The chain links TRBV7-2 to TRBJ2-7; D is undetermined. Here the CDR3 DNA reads TGTGCCAGCAGCTTAGACTTCCTCTACGAGCAGTACTTC. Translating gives CASSLDFLYEQYF.